This T cell receptor beta chain stems from a study of cytomegalovirus exposure and HLA in healthy donors. Findings of the study overall: There was a cluster of highly shared sequence variants that was likely a sequencing artifact. There were some V segments, including TRBV6-2 and TRBV6-3, excluded as indistinguishable.

A few counts support this clone. What it recognizes is unknown. Trimming cost V 4 bases and J 4 bases, with 2 bases left between them. Germline assignment: CDR1 SGHNT and CDR2 YYREEE (reference sequence). This CDR3 is built from 11 residues. The PCR employed 60 Vbeta primers together with 13 Jbeta primers. Produced via immunoSEQ multiplex PCR; TCRdb's table is partial and in-frame only. The top ten hold around 2.5% of the sample, which has more than 150,000 clones, more than 80% seen once. The rearrangement links TRBV5-4 to TRBJ2-2, with D hard to call. The sequenced sample consisted of PBMCs. The sequence derives from a woman between 50 and 59 years old in good health and CMV-seropositive. CDR3 protein: CASSRTGELFF. The DNA of the CDR3 is TGTGCCAGCAGCCGCACCGGGGAGCTGTTTTTT.